This TCR beta chain was captured by sequencing in a study of regulatory T cells in long-lasting Graves disease. Across the whole study: Newly diagnosed Graves' patients had under 3 months of antithyroid drugs.

Arm-PCR with iRepertoire HTBI primers amplified the CDR3 regions for these TCR beta libraries. TCRdb used MiXCR to reprocess the multiplex PCR reads, holding one entry per CDR3 protein. Among more than 300,000 distinct CDR3 sequences listed, approximately 12% were seen once. Looked up from germline, CDR1 is DFQATT and CDR2 is SNEGSKA (reference sequence). The CDR3 contains 12 residues. The time point was: newly diagnosed GD, antithyroid drugs for less than 3 months. Following extraction of RNA from PBMCs, that RNA was used to make the TCR library. As collected, the peripheral blood samples measured about 9.2 milliliters each and went into EDTA tubes. In this sample, this clonotype turned up many times. Separately, the same data were catalogued under a study of T cells in Graves' hyperthyroidism and ophthalmopathy.

Sample: peripheral blood mononuclear cells (PBMCs), taken at new diagnosis, from a patient treated with antithyroid drugs. The receptor was derived from a woman between 18 and 30 years old with Graves disease. The V gene is TRBV20-1, the J gene TRBJ1-2; D perhaps matches TRBD1 (5 bases). The CDR3 nucleotides are TGCGCGGGATGGGGGAATAACTATGGCTACACCTTC. Amino acid sequence: CAGWGNNYGYTF.